A selection of T cell receptor beta chains follows, all from one sample in a study of cytomegalovirus exposure and HLA in healthy donors. Libraries were prepared by immunoSEQ multiplex PCR; TCRdb keeps only in-frame clonotypes and omits some of them. The data hold under 200,000 clones, with about four fifths observed a single time. Sequencing was performed on PBMCs. The receptors were gathered from a man between 25 and 39 years old in good health and CMV-seronegative. CDR3s include the opening cysteine and the closing phenylalanine or tryptophan. D genes are given only for firm matches. Size is omitted from some rows. Given values are once, few, many or a class for expanded clones.

TRBD2	TRBV6-1	-	TRBJ2-5	CASSALLAGGPGPETQYF	TGTGCCAGCAGTGCCCTGCTAGCGGGGGGGCCAGGGCCAGAGACCCAGTACTTC
TRBD1	TRBV5-1	-	TRBJ2-1	CASSLGRQGASYNEQFF	TGCGCCAGCAGCTTGGGCCGACAGGGGGCCTCCTACAATGAGCAGTTCTTC
TRBD2	TRBV6-1	-	TRBJ2-3	CANKLAGGQLDTQYF	TGTGCCAACAAACTAGCGGGGGGGCAGTTGGATACGCAGTATTTT
-	TRBV19	once	TRBJ1-2	CASSMNGNYGYTF	TGTGCCAGTAGTATGAACGGTAACTATGGCTACACCTTC
-	TRBV27	-	TRBJ2-7	CASSYPLYEQYF	TGTGCCAGCAGTTACCCGTTGTACGAGCAGTACTTC
TRBD1	TRBV19	-	TRBJ1-6	CASAGQHNSPLHF	TGTGCCAGCGCGGGACAGCACAATTCACCCCTCCACTTT
-	TRBV27	-	TRBJ1-1	CASTLSPGMNTEAFF	TGTGCCAGCACCCTAAGTCCGGGAATGAACACTGAAGCTTTCTTT
TRBD2	TRBV5-1	-	TRBJ2-7	CASSLGVGGSGSEQYF	TGCGCCAGCAGCTTGGGGGTCGGCGGGAGTGGTTCCGAGCAGTACTTC
-	TRBV7-2	-	TRBJ1-3	CASSPNRVSGNTIYF	TGTGCCAGCAGCCCAAACAGGGTTTCGGGAAACACCATATATTTT
-	TRBV7-3	-	TRBJ2-7	CASSFSTHPGPPYEQYF	TGTGCCAGCAGCTTCAGTACCCACCCAGGGCCCCCCTACGAGCAGTACTTC
-	TRBV18	-	TRBJ1-3	CASSPPGPLVVSGNTIYF	TGTGCCAGCTCACCACCGGGCCCATTAGTTGTCTCTGGAAACACCATATATTTT
-	TRBV5-1	-	TRBJ1-3	CASSPLWSSGNTIYF	TGCGCCAGCAGCCCCCTTTGGAGCTCTGGAAACACCATATATTTT
TRBD2	TRBV7-6	-	TRBJ2-5	CASSLGAGGSVGTQYF	TGTGCCAGCAGCTTAGGGGCGGGGGGCTCTGTTGGGACCCAGTACTTC
TRBD2	TRBV9	-	TRBJ2-1	CASSSRLAGALIYNEQFF	TGTGCCAGCAGCTCAAGACTAGCGGGAGCCCTAATCTACAATGAGCAGTTCTTC
TRBD1	TRBV28	-	TRBJ1-2	CASSHRGPGLYSGYTF	TGTGCCAGCAGTCACAGGGGGCCTGGGCTTTATAGCGGCTACACCTTC
-	TRBV4-3	-	TRBJ2-5	CASSQGGSGPETQYF	TGCGCCAGCAGCCAAGGTGGTTCAGGGCCAGAGACCCAGTACTTC
-	TRBV28	-	TRBJ1-1	CASSLGGKNTEAFF	TGTGCCAGCAGTTTAGGGGGGAAGAACACTGAAGCTTTCTTT
-	TRBV19	-	TRBJ1-1	CASSIVGAEAFF	TGTGCCAGTAGTATAGTGGGAGCTGAAGCTTTCTTT
-	TRBV5-1	-	TRBJ2-2	CASSPGTPGELFF	TGCGCCAGCAGCCCTGGGACTCCCGGGGAGCTGTTTTTT
-	TRBV11-3	-	TRBJ2-1	CASSSAQTPTYNEQFF	TGTGCCAGCAGCTCCGCCCAAACGCCCACTTACAATGAGCAGTTCTTC
-	TRBV11-2	once	TRBJ1-1	CASSSFMDYEAFF	TGTGCCAGCAGCTCCTTCATGGACTATGAAGCTTTCTTT
TRBD1	TRBV5-1	once	TRBJ2-7	CASSFGQGGYEQYF	TGCGCCAGCAGCTTCGGACAGGGGGGGTACGAGCAGTACTTC
-	TRBV14	-	TRBJ2-7	CASSPTTTYEQYF	TGTGCCAGCAGCCCGACAACCACCTACGAGCAGTACTTC
TRBD1	TRBV18	-	TRBJ2-7	CASSPSRDRDYEQYF	TGTGCCAGCTCACCCAGCCGGGACAGGGACTACGAGCAGTACTTC
-	TRBV5-1	once	TRBJ2-1	CASNRDLWNEQFF	TGCGCCAGCAACAGGGACCTTTGGAATGAGCAGTTCTTC
TRBD1	TRBV6-1	-	TRBJ2-3	CASSWTGVVSDTQYF	TGTGCCAGCAGTTGGACAGGGGTAGTGTCAGATACGCAGTATTTT
-	TRBV7-9	-	TRBJ2-3	CASSAVAGSGTDTQYF	TGTGCCAGCAGCGCAGTGGCAGGGTCAGGCACAGATACGCAGTATTTT
-	TRBV27	once	TRBJ2-1	CASSFLVSNEQFF	TGTGCCAGCAGTTTTTTAGTCTCCAATGAGCAGTTCTTC
-	TRBV11-1	-	TRBJ2-7	CASSPESRRVRYEQYF	TGTGCCAGCAGCCCCGAGAGTCGTCGGGTTCGCTACGAGCAGTACTTC
-	TRBV7-3	-	TRBJ2-5	CASSYTREETQYF	TGTGCCAGCAGTTATACACGGGAAGAGACCCAGTACTTC
TRBD2	TRBV29-1	-	TRBJ2-3	CSVAGGSFTDTQYF	TGCAGCGTCGCCGGGGGGAGTTTCACAGATACGCAGTATTTT
TRBD1	TRBV30	-	TRBJ2-2	CAWTLYAGTGFTGELFF	TGTGCCTGGACCCTCTACGCCGGGACAGGATTCACCGGGGAGCTGTTTTTT
TRBD1	TRBV5-4	-	TRBJ1-6	CASSLLQGSPLHF	TGTGCCAGCAGCCTGTTACAGGGGTCACCCCTCCACTTT
TRBD2	TRBV9	once	TRBJ2-2	CASSVGPSGGTGELFF	TGTGCCAGCAGCGTAGGTCCTAGCGGGGGCACCGGGGAGCTGTTTTTT
TRBD1	TRBV10-3	-	TRBJ1-4	CAIKTDREDEKLFF	TGTGCCATCAAGACGGACAGGGAGGATGAAAAACTGTTTTTT
-	TRBV19	once	TRBJ1-2	CASSIFGGQRPPLYGYTF	TGTGCCAGTAGTATATTTGGAGGACAGCGACCCCCCTTGTATGGCTACACCTTC
TRBD1	TRBV28	once	TRBJ2-2	CASSLRTGNTGELFF	TGTGCCAGCAGTTTAAGGACAGGGAACACCGGGGAGCTGTTTTTT
TRBD1	TRBV19	-	TRBJ1-5	CASSFHRGLGVQPQHF	TGTGCCAGTAGTTTTCACAGGGGCTTGGGGGTTCAGCCCCAGCATTTT
-	TRBV28	-	TRBJ2-3	CASSLWGRVGANPDTQYF	TGTGCCAGCAGTTTATGGGGCCGGGTGGGGGCAAACCCCGATACGCAGTATTTT
-	TRBV6-5	-	TRBJ2-7	CASNSDQAGEQYF	TGTGCCAGCAATAGCGACCAGGCGGGGGAGCAGTACTTC
-	TRBV5-6	-	TRBJ1-5	CASSRSGTNQPQHF	TGTGCCAGCAGCCGCTCGGGGACAAATCAGCCCCAGCATTTT
TRBD2	TRBV10-3	-	TRBJ2-2	CAISEYRSSGRRNTGELFF	TGTGCCATCAGTGAGTATAGGTCTAGCGGGCGAAGAAACACCGGGGAGCTGTTTTTT
TRBD1	TRBV28	-	TRBJ1-2	CASFGAGGAGGYTF	TGTGCCAGCTTTGGGGCAGGGGGCGCCGGTGGCTACACCTTC
TRBD1	TRBV2	-	TRBJ1-4	CASSVLDRGGKLFF	TGTGCCAGCAGTGTATTGGACAGGGGCGGAAAACTGTTTTTT
TRBD1	TRBV9	-	TRBJ2-2	CASSVETGTANTGELFF	TGTGCCAGCAGCGTCGAAACCGGGACAGCTAACACCGGGGAGCTGTTTTTT
-	TRBV28	-	TRBJ1-2	CASSSTGPYGYTF	TGTGCCAGCAGTTCAACAGGGCCGTATGGCTACACCTTC
-	TRBV6-1	-	TRBJ1-1	CASTSRTGLNTEAFF	TGTGCCAGCACCTCGAGAACGGGTTTGAACACTGAAGCTTTCTTT
TRBD1	TRBV6-1	-	TRBJ1-2	CASSQGTAGGYTF	TGTGCCAGCAGCCAAGGGACAGCGGGTGGCTACACCTTC
-	TRBV15	-	TRBJ1-2	CATSRGRTDYGYTF	TGTGCCACCAGCAGAGGTAGGACAGACTATGGCTACACCTTC
TRBD2	TRBV10-3	once	TRBJ2-1	CATRPTSGMGNEQFF	TGTGCTACCCGCCCAACTAGCGGGATGGGTAATGAGCAGTTCTTC
TRBD1	TRBV7-2	-	TRBJ1-2	CASSLDGGGNYGYTF	TGTGCCAGCAGCTTAGATGGAGGGGGCAACTATGGCTACACCTTC
TRBD2	TRBV5-1	-	TRBJ2-3	CASRTSGSTDTQYF	TGCGCCAGCAGGACTAGCGGCAGCACAGATACGCAGTATTTT
TRBD2	TRBV27	-	TRBJ2-7	CASSTQGTSSYEQYF	TGTGCCAGCAGTACTCAGGGGACTAGCTCCTACGAGCAGTACTTC
-	TRBV4-1	-	TRBJ2-3	CASSQDERRQDTQYF	TGCGCCAGCAGCCAAGACGAGCGCCGCCAAGATACGCAGTATTTT
-	TRBV2	-	TRBJ2-3	CASSGRASRADTQYF	TGTGCCAGCAGTGGGAGGGCAAGTCGGGCAGATACGCAGTATTTT